Below are 9 T cell receptor beta chains sequenced from a single sample in a study of blood T cells in healthy people across ages. For the second PCR, which ran for about 7 to 11 cycles, a sample-barcoded 5' primer and a J-beta primer mix were used. A single record per CDR3 protein comes from TCRdb applying MiXCR to the 5' RACE reads. The sample has around 800,000 distinct CDR3 sequences; roughly 24% are singletons. This sample also belongs to another study, concerning T cells of mothers and their children.

Material for sequencing was blood. The receptor source for this set is a boy between 10 and 17 years old in good health.

This clonotype occurred a few times. V gene TRBV20-1 combines with J gene TRBJ1-2; 9 bases line up with TRBD1. Germline CDR1 and CDR2: DFQATT and SNEGSKA (reference sequence). The V gene end was trimmed by 4 bases and the J gene end by 4 bases; junction bases not matched to a gene: 10. The CDR3 has 15 residues. CDR3 sequence reads: CSANDGTGNIYGYTF. The CDR3 region has the DNA TGCAGTGCTAACGACGGGACAGGGAATATCTATGGCTACACCTTC.

The V gene is TRBV5-1, the J gene TRBJ1-1; no clear D. In germline, CDR1 is SGHRS, CDR2 YFSETQ. This CDR3 spans 15 amino acids. The ends were cut back, 3 bases at V and 1 base at J, with 13 bases in the middle. The CDR3 nucleotides are TGCGCCAGCAGCTCCAACTCGGGGTGGAACACTGAAGCTTTCTTT. It yields the protein CASSSNSGWNTEAFF.

This clonotype occurred once. The chain uses TRBV12-5 and TRBJ1-4; a possible D gene is TRBD1 (5 bases). Trimming left V 5 bases short and J 10 bases short, with 17 bases between. This CDR3 contains 14 residues. Germline CDR1 reads LGHNT; CDR2 reads FRNRAP. The CDR3 DNA sequence: TGTGCTAGTGGTGGGGACCAGGAAAAGGGAAAACTGTTTTTT. It encodes CASGGDQEKGKLFF.

The rearrangement links TRBV20-1 to TRBJ2-5; a possible D gene is TRBD2 (6 bases). Trimming pared 0 bases from V and 5 bases from J, leaving 10 bases between. The germline V gene has CDR1 DFQATT and CDR2 SNEGSKA (reference sequence). The CDR3 runs 13 residues. The CDR3 region has the DNA TGCAGTGCTAGAGATGGAGGGGAGGAGACCCAGTACTTC. Translation gives CSARDGGEETQYF.

The rearrangement joins TRBV2 to TRBJ1-1; TRBD1 might be the D (5 bases). The CDR3 loop spans 16 amino acids. The V gene's germline CDR1 is SNHLY and CDR2 FYNNEI. Trimming took off 0 bases at V and 3 bases at J, with 14 bases between the two ends. The CDR3 sequence is CASSEADRGYDTEAFF. The CDR3, as DNA: TGTGCCAGCAGTGAAGCAGATCGGGGGTACGACACTGAAGCTTTCTTT.

The chain is built from TRBV2 and TRBJ2-7; 8 nucleotides agree with TRBD1. Germline V gene lookup returns CDR1 SNHLY and CDR2 FYNNEI. The length of the CDR3 is 14 residues. The J segment lost 5 bases and the V segment lost 4 bases, leaving 7 bases of the junction unmatched. The CDR3 DNA reads TGTGCCAGCAGTGGACTGGACAGGGCCGACGAGCAGTACTTC. Residues: CASSGLDRADEQYF.

The table lists this clonotype with a few counts. CDR3 sequence: CASSLGGGSNTGELFF. DNA of the CDR3: TGTGCCAGCAGCTTAGGAGGGGGCTCGAACACCGGGGAGCTGTTTTTT. The chain recombines TRBV11-2 with TRBJ2-2, with 7 bases aligning to TRBD1. The CDR3 consists of 16 residues. The J segment lost 0 bases and the V segment lost 1 base, leaving 2 bases of the junction unmatched. Germline-derived CDR1 and CDR2 are SGHAT and FQNNGV. Variable domain in full (rest from reference TRBV11-2 and TRBJ2-2): EAGVAQSPRYKIIEKRQSVAFWCNPISGHATLYWYQQILGQGPKLLIQFQNNGVVDDSQLPKDRFSAERLKGVDSTLKIQPAKLEDSAVYLCASSLGGGSNTGELFFGEGSRLTVL.

The chain joins TRBV2 to TRBJ2-5; D is possibly TRBD1 (6 bases). The germline V and J ends were trimmed by 6 bases and 1 base, with 9 bases remaining between them. CDR1 and CDR2 from the germline V gene are SNHLY and FYNNEI. The CDR3 covers 13 residues. CDR3 sequence (DNA): TGTGCCAGCAGAGGACAGCCCCAAGAGACCCAGTACTTC. It codes for CASRGQPQETQYF. Full variable domain (missing parts from reference TRBV2 and TRBJ2-5): EPEVTQTPSHQVTQMGQEVILRCVPISNHLYFYWYRQILGQKVEFLVSFYNNEISEKSEIFDDQFSVERPDGSNFTLKIRSTKLEDSAMYFCASRGQPQETQYFGPGTRLLVL.

The chain combines TRBV10-3 with TRBJ2-5, with D tentatively TRBD1 or TRBD2 (5 bases each). The J call is uncertain, as TRBJ2-7 better fits the DNA end. The CDR3 loop spans 16 amino acids. The germline V gene encodes CDR1 ENHRY and CDR2 SYGVKD. CDR3 in DNA: TGTGCCATCAGGGGGGTGTCTTCCCGAGGATCCTACGAGCAGTACTTC. Translation: CAIRGVSSRGSYEQYF.